The following is a T cell receptor beta chain sequence with its context. This specimen comes from a study of T-cell memory formation after mild COVID-19. The CDR3 extends over 13 amino acids. Germline V gene lookup returns CDR1 MNHEY and CDR2 SVGAGI. V shed 4 bases and J shed 0 bases, with 6 bases lying between them. TCRdb itself ran the 5' RACE reads through MiXCR, one entry per CDR3 protein. The sample carries 100,000 to 150,000 distinct CDR3 sequences, more than 15% recorded once. The TCR was taken from a man younger than 35 who had mild COVID-19 (a few samples of this study predate the infection). Cell type and time point are not known. V gene TRBV6-5 combines with J gene TRBJ1-1, with D unclear. The source material was PBMCs or a T cell subset sorted from them (not recorded which). The CDR3 region has the DNA TGTGCCAGCAGTTGGAGAGTGAACACTGAAGCTTTCTTT. Protein: CASSWRVNTEAFF.